This T cell receptor beta chain stems from a study of blood T cell repertoires in COVID-19. Study-wide context: From the United States, Italy and Spain came samples of acute and convalescent COVID-19.

Germline CDR1 reads SGHAT; CDR2 reads FQNNGV. Trimming took off 0 bases at V and 8 bases at J, with 8 bases between the two ends. The CDR3 sequence is 13 residues long. As originally analysed: For nucleated cells, counts were estimated from reference gene primer amplification. Assay: immunoSEQ multiplex PCR; the TCRdb copy retains only in-frame clones and omits some. The V and J calls and the clone size are those of that table, but D and trimming were determined from the DNA. The sample yields tens of thousands of clones, around four fifths seen once. The source is a human donor in a cohort sampled during active COVID-19. The chain couples TRBV11-2 to TRBJ2-1; D ambiguous. What was sequenced was peripheral blood. This CDR3 is CASSLEQPDEQFF. In nucleotides, the CDR3 is TGTGCCAGCAGCTTAGAACAGCCTGATGAGCAGTTCTTC.